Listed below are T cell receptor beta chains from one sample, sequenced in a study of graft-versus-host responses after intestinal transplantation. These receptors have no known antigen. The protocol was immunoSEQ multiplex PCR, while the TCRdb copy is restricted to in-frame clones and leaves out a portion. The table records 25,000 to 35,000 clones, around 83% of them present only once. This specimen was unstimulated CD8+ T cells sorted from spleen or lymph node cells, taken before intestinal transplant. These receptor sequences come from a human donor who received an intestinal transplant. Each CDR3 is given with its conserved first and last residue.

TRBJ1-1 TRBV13 CASSLFNMNTEAFF
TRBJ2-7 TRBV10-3 CAISESGADSYEQYF
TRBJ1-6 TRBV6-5 CASSEASPLHF
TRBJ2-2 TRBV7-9 CASSLPLAGANTGELFF
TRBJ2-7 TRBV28 CASSPGGTGIYEQYF
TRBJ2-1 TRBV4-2 CASSPGSEQFF
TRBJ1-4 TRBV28 CASSPDRGGINEKLFF
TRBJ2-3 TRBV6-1 CASSGFDFAGDTQYF
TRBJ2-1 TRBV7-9 CASSRGRENGNEQFF
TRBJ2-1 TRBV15 CATSSGAGETYNEQFF
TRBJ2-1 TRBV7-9 CASSLAGAYNEQFF
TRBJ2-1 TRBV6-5 CASSLIGGGTYNEQFF
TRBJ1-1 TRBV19 CASSIQGAYEAFF
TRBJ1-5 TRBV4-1 CASSQGSSNQPQHF
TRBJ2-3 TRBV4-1 CASSQDGTSGRRDTQYF
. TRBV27 CASRSLSLAGADEQYF
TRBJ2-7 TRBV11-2 CASSQGLRQQYF
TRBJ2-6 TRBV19 CASSPGTWANVLTF
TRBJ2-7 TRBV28 CASSSRGTGTEQYF
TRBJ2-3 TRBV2 CASSGRGAGDTQYF
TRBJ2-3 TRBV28 CASTEGQARTDTQYF
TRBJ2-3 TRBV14 CASSQVGRRHTDTQYF
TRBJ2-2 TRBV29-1 CSVAPGQSNTGELFF
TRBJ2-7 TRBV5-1 CASSLSVAAYEQYF
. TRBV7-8 CASSSPRGAYEQYF
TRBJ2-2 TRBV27 CASSLPSGGTGELFF
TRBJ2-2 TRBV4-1 CASSQLRLADNTGELFF
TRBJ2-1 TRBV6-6 CASSSSGSFVDEQFF
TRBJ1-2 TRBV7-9 CASSLGTGNGYTF
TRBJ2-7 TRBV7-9 CASSQADPRSSYEQYF
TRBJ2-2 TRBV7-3 CASSLTGTGTGELFF
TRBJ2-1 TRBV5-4 CASSLTVVRGENAYNEQFF
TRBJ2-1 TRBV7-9 CASSLGLSGQQFF
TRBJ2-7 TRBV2 CASSRAGEVHEQYF
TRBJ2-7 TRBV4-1 CASSQGTYEQYF
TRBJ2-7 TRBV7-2 CASSLGLAGVFYEQYF
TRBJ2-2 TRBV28 CASSFRGTGELFF
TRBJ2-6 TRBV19 CASKPGTGANVLTF
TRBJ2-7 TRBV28 CASSARDRGLDEQYF
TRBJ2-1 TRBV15 CATSRAPRGSYNEQFF
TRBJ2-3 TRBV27 CASSSLAGYKADTQYF
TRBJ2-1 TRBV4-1 CASSPLGGEQFF
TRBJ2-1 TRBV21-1 CASTPRKTGPSDEQFF
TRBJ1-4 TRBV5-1 CASSLPLGGINEKLFF
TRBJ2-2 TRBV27 CASSWRGNTGELFF
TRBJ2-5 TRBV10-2 CASSEGHRETQYF
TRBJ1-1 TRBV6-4 CASSHAQGATEAFF
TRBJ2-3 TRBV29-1 CSVEAGGRGDTQYF
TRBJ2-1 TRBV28 CASSHHGGNEQFF
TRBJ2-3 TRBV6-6 CASSPLAEHTDTQYF
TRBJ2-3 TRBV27 CATSGVGLDTQYF
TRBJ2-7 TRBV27 CASSRATGEEQYF
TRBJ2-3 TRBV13 CASSEGLAGRTDTQYF
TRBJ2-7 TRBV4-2 CASSQDKTGGEQYF
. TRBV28 CAATETGEHEQYF